The clone carrying this T cell receptor beta chain has just a few counts. The data were taken from a study of CD8+ T cells in alopecia areata. Reverse transcription of extracted RNA yielded cDNA, which provided the sequencing template. The assay was immunoSEQ multiplex PCR, and TCRdb's table has in-frame clones only and misses some. The table records fewer than 250,000 clones, roughly two fifths of them present only once. The CDR3 runs to 14 residues. V lost 5 bases to trimming and J lost 5 bases; unmatched junction nucleotides: 10. Per germline, CDR1 SQVTM and CDR2 ANQGSEA. Treatment indicated: oral pan-JAK inhibitor, 5-10 mg twice daily.

The starting material was CD4+ T cells sorted from blood, obtained at approximately week 37, from a patient treated with tofacitinib. V and J are TRBV29-1 and TRBJ2-7; 9 bases map to TRBD1. The sequence derives from a human donor with alopecia areata. The CDR3 protein is CSVLQQGAPNEQYF. The CDR3 region has the DNA TGCAGCGTTCTCCAACAGGGGGCTCCGAACGAGCAGTACTTC.